Detailed here is one T cell receptor (beta chain). TCRdb keeps only in-frame clones here, not all; method: immunoSEQ multiplex PCR. The sample includes under 150,000 clones, around 71% of them seen just once. These data are taken from a study of shared clonotypes between healthy human individuals. V dropped 2 bases and J dropped 10 bases, with 6 bases sitting between them. The CDR3 extends over 11 amino acids. CDR1 MGHDK and CDR2 SYGVNS come from the germline V gene. This TCR derives from a woman aged 30 to 39 in good health. The V call is TRBV25-1, the J call TRBJ2-1; no reliable D call. The material sequenced was memory CD8+ T cells sorted from blood. Subset here: CD45RO+ cells pooled with CCR7-negative TemRA cells. CDR3 amino acids: CASSESREQFF. The CDR3 nucleotides are TGTGCCAGCAGTGAAAGTAGGGAGCAGTTCTTC. Full variable domain (outside the CDR3, taken from reference TRBV25-1 and TRBJ2-1): EADIYQTPRYLVIGTGKKITLECSQTMGHDKMYWYQQDPGMELHLIHYSYGVNSTEKGDLSSESTVSRIRTEHFPLTLESARPSHTSQYLCASSESREQFFGPGTRLTVL.